The 21 T cell receptor beta chains below all came from one sample that was sequenced in a study of blood T cell repertoires in COVID-19. Clones were read by immunoSEQ multiplex PCR, and TCRdb kept only the in-frame ones, dropping some. This table has around 150,000 clones, around 90% appearing once. Sequencing was carried out using peripheral blood. These receptors were collected from a man younger than 35 with acute or convalescent COVID-19.

The chain couples TRBV6-5 to TRBJ1-1, with D possibly being TRBD1 (5 bases). The CDR3 is 16 residues long. Germline values: CDR1 MNHEY, CDR2 SVGAGI. The V and J ends lost 0 bases and 3 bases respectively, with 14 bases between them. CDR3 amino acids: CASSYSIGALYTEAFF. The CDR3 DNA reads as TGTGCCAGCAGTTACTCGATAGGGGCTTTGTACACTGAAGCTTTCTTT.

The chain has TRBV30 and TRBJ1-3; TRBD1 matches 8 bases. The V gene end was trimmed by 2 bases and the J gene end by 4 bases; junction bases not matched to a gene: 10. Germline lookup yields CDR1 GTSNPN and CDR2 SVGIG (reference sequence). The CDR3 covers 16 residues. CDR3 amino acids: CAWSMTGVLLGNTIYF. The DNA of the CDR3 is TGTGCCTGGAGTATGACAGGGGTTCTTTTGGGAAACACCATATATTTT.

The V call is TRBV30, the J call TRBJ2-3; 8 bases match TRBD1. Per the germline V gene, CDR1 is GTSNPN and CDR2 is SVGIG (reference sequence). This CDR3 spans 16 amino acids. V lost 1 base and J lost 6; bases outside the gene matches: 12. CDR3 nucleotide sequence: TGTGCCTGGAGTGCCCAGTCCGGGACAGGAGGGGATACGCAGTATTTT. Translated: CAWSAQSGTGGDTQYF.

This rearrangement joins TRBV7-2 to TRBJ2-3, with a tentative D call TRBD2 (5 bases). From germline, CDR1 is SGHTA and CDR2 FQGNSA. Trimming removed 5 bases at V and 7 bases at J, with 16 bases between. The CDR3 extends over 14 amino acids. Here the CDR3 reads CASSLLRGGNTQYF. The CDR3, as DNA: TGTGCCAGCAGCCTCCTCCGGGGTGGAAATACGCAGTATTTT.

The chain has TRBV10-2 and TRBJ1-2, with D perhaps TRBD1 (6 bases). This CDR3 is built from 13 residues. The V gene's germline CDR1 is WSHSY and CDR2 SAAADI. V lost 2 bases to trimming and J lost 11 bases, with 15 bases between them. The CDR3 protein is CASSEGPGAWYTF. CDR3 nucleotide sequence: TGCGCCAGCAGTGAGGGGCCAGGGGCGTGGTACACCTTC.

This clone was picked up one time. The chain uses TRBV4-1 and TRBJ1-4; D is undetermined. V dropped 1 base and J dropped 0 bases, with 6 bases sitting between them. The CDR3 runs 15 residues. From germline, CDR1 is MGHRA and CDR2 YSYEKL. The CDR3 coding sequence is TGCGCCAGCAGCCAAGTTGTTACAACTAATGAAAAACTGTTTTTT. Translation: CASSQVVTTNEKLFF.

The chain has TRBV6-2 or TRBV6-3 and TRBJ1-1; D remains unclear. The CDR3 totals 13 residues. The germline V and J ends were trimmed by 2 bases and 0 bases, with 4 bases remaining between them. Germline loops: CDR1 MNHEY, CDR2 SVGEGT. Written as DNA, the CDR3 is TGTGCCAGCAGTTACACAATGAACACTGAAGCTTTCTTT. Its translation is CASSYTMNTEAFF.

The rearrangement links TRBV21-1 to TRBJ2-7; TRBD2, as called in the table, went unchecked against the DNA. TRBV21-1 is a known pseudogene. The CDR3 is made up of 19 amino acids. The CDR3 is CASSKAGKKRGPKIYEQYF. CDR3 bases: TGTGCCAGCAGCAAAGCAGGAAAGAAGCGGGGGCCTAAGATCTACGAGCAGTACTTC.

V usage is TRBV9 and J usage is TRBJ1-3; no firm D call. Germline V gene lookup returns CDR1 SGDLS and CDR2 YYNGEE. The CDR3 sequence is 13 residues long. Between the trimmed V and J ends, which lost 5 bases and 3 bases, there was a span of 9 bases. The CDR3 sequence is CASSQPSGNTIYF. CDR3 nucleotides: TGTGCCAGCAGTCAACCGAGTGGAAACACCATATATTTT.

The chain joins TRBV6-6 to TRBJ2-1, with a tentative D call TRBD1 (6 bases). Per germline, CDR1 MNHNY and CDR2 SVGAGI (reference sequence). The V gene lost 6 bases and the J gene lost 10 bases, with 13 bases spanning the gap. This CDR3 contains 12 residues. CDR3 coding DNA: TGTGCCAGCAGCACCGATAGGGGGGAGCAGTTCTTC. This codes for CASSTDRGEQFF.

The J gene is TRBJ2-7, the V gene TRBV5-1; D is perhaps TRBD2 (5 bases). V lost 7 bases, J lost 2 bases, and 10 bases lay in between. The CDR3 is 12 residues long. CDR1 and CDR2 from the germline V gene are SGHRS and YFSETQ. The CDR3 region has the DNA TGCGCCAGCCACGACGGGACCTACGAGCAGTACTTC. Translation gives CASHDGTYEQYF.

The rearrangement uses TRBV29-1 and TRBJ2-3, with D tentatively TRBD2 (5 bases). In germline, CDR1 is SQVTM, CDR2 ANQGSEA. V shed 4 bases and J shed 1 base, with 15 bases lying between them. The CDR3 consists of 15 residues. The CDR3 is CSVVLADARTDTQYF. CDR3 nucleotide sequence: TGCAGCGTTGTGCTAGCTGATGCCCGCACAGATACGCAGTATTTT.

The chain links TRBV5-1 to TRBJ2-2, with 10 nucleotides matching TRBD2. In germline, CDR1 is SGHRS, CDR2 YFSETQ. The CDR3 is 14 residues long. V lost 5 bases and J lost 4; bases outside the gene matches: 2. The CDR3 DNA is TGCGCCAGCAGGCGACTAGCGGGCACCGGGGAGCTGTTTTTT. Encoded protein: CASRRLAGTGELFF.

This chain joins TRBV27 and TRBJ2-1; 14 bases align to TRBD2. V was clipped by 4 bases and J by 1 base; unmatched bases: 6. The CDR3 extends over 18 amino acids. Germline CDR1 and CDR2: MNHEY and SMNVEV (reference sequence). CDR3 protein: CASSSGLAGAFSYNEQFF. The CDR3 coding sequence is TGTGCCAGCAGTTCGGGACTAGCGGGGGCTTTTTCCTACAATGAGCAGTTCTTC.

The chain joins TRBV30 to TRBJ1-1, with D perhaps TRBD1 (6 bases). The CDR3 contains 13 residues. V was pared by 4 bases and J by 1 base, with 10 bases between. From germline, CDR1 is GTSNPN and CDR2 SVGIG (reference sequence). CDR3 nucleotides: TGTGCCTGGAAGGGACAACCGAACACTGAAGCTTTCTTT. As protein: CAWKGQPNTEAFF.

This clone occurred once. The rearrangement uses TRBV5-6 and TRBJ2-5; the D gene is possibly TRBD2 (5 bases). This CDR3 is 13 amino acids long. V lost 4 bases, J lost 5 bases, and 12 bases lay in between. Germline V gives CDR1 SGHDT, CDR2 YYEEEE. The CDR3 nucleotides read TGTGCCAGCAGCCGCCAGTGGAGGGAGACCCAGTACTTC. It specifies CASSRQWRETQYF.

The chain carries TRBV18 and TRBJ1-6; TRBD1 matches at 8 bases. Germline trimming cut 5 bases from V and 3 bases from J; bases unmatched to any gene: 6. The CDR3 is 16 residues long. In germline, CDR1 is KGHSH, CDR2 LQKENI. The CDR3 sequence: CASSDRGGLYNSPLHF. DNA of the CDR3: TGTGCCAGCTCAGACAGGGGTGGGCTCTATAATTCACCCCTCCACTTT.

The chain combines TRBV30 with TRBJ1-2; no clear D gene. The CDR3 is 12 residues long. Looked up from germline, CDR1 is GTSNPN and CDR2 is SVGIG (reference sequence). V gave up 1 base and J gave up 7 bases, with 10 bases separating them. The CDR3 DNA sequence: TGTGCCTGGAGTGACCTTAGAGTTGGCTACACCTTC. Its protein product is CAWSDLRVGYTF.

The chain recombines TRBV7-2 with TRBJ1-2; weak D call: TRBD1 (5 bases). V lost 1 base and J lost 2, with 14 bases in between. The CDR3 is made up of 16 amino acids. CDR1 is SGHTA, CDR2 FQGNSA, per germline. The CDR3 sequence is CASSLVFYGGNYGYTF. CDR3 in DNA: TGTGCCAGCAGCTTAGTGTTTTATGGGGGGAACTATGGCTACACCTTC. Full variable domain (outside the CDR3, taken from reference TRBV7-2 and TRBJ1-2): GAGVSQSPSNKVTEKGKDVELRCDPISGHTALYWYRQSLGQGLEFLIYFQGNSAPDKSGLPSDRFSAERTGGSVSTLTIQRTQQEDSAVYLCASSLVFYGGNYGYTFGSGTRLTVV.

The rearrangement joins TRBV19 to TRBJ1-1, with D possibly being TRBD1 (5 bases). The V end was cut by 3 bases, the J end by 3 bases, with 11 bases between. There are 14 residues in the CDR3. Germline values: CDR1 LNHDA, CDR2 SQIVND (reference sequence). Here the CDR3 reads CASSMQGRDTEAFF. DNA for the CDR3: TGTGCCAGTAGTATGCAGGGCCGGGACACTGAAGCTTTCTTT.

The chain combines TRBV5-1 with TRBJ2-5; TRBD2 is a possible D gene (5 bases). Germline assignment: CDR1 SGHRS and CDR2 YFSETQ. The CDR3 covers 13 residues. V lost 0 bases, J lost 5 bases, and 8 bases lay in between. CDR3 DNA sequence: TGCGCCAGCAGCTTGGGGGGAGTTGAGACCCAGTACTTC. Amino acids: CASSLGGVETQYF. The whole variable domain, filled in from reference TRBV5-1 and TRBJ2-5, reads KAGVTQTPRYLIKTRGQQVTLSCSPISGHRSVSWYQQTPGQGLQFLFEYFSETQRNKGNFPGRFSGRQFSNSRSEMNVSTLELGDSALYLCASSLGGVETQYFGPGTRLLVL.